This TCR beta chain was sequenced during a study of cytomegalovirus exposure and HLA in healthy donors. Overall study: For the roughly 400 genotyped donors, 75% to 90% fell within the Caucasian-associated ancestry cluster. General study points: Later on, an analysis found that several of the most significant clusters appeared to be linked to common viral pathogens, which included parvovirus B19. Highest at DRB1 and lowest at HLA-C, TCR association rates differed among HLA loci in a later analysis.

The table lists this clone with a few counts. Its antigen is not identified. The PCR employed 60 Vbeta primers together with 13 Jbeta primers. Clones were read by immunoSEQ multiplex PCR, and TCRdb kept only the in-frame ones, dropping some. This sample has under 200,000 clones, with roughly 79% found just once. Sequenced input: PBMCs. The receptor's source is a man aged 45-65 years in good health and CMV-seropositive.

The CDR3, as DNA: TGTGCCAGCAGTCCTAGCGGGGGGTCAACAGATACGCAGTATTTT. As protein: CASSPSGGSTDTQYF. The chain links TRBV6-4 to TRBJ2-3, with TRBD2 matching over 11 bases. The trim removed 5 bases at V and 3 bases at J, leaving 4 bases unmatched. The CDR3 extends over 15 amino acids. Germline V lookup: CDR1 MRHNA, CDR2 SNTAGT.